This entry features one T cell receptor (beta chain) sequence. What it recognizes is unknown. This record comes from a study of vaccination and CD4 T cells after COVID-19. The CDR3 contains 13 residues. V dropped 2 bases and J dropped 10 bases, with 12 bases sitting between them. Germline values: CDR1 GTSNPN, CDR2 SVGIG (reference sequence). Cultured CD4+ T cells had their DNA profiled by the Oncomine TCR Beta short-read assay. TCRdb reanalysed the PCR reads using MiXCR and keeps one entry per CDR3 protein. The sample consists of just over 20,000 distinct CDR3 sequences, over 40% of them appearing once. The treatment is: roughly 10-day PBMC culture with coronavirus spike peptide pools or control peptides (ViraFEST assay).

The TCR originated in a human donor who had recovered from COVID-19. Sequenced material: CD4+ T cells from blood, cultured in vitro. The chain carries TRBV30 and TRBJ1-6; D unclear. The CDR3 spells CAWSWGSGSPLHF. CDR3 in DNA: TGTGCCTGGAGTTGGGGATCTGGGTCACCCCTCCACTTT.